This T cell receptor (beta chain) stems from a study of blood T cell repertoires in COVID-19. V dropped 3 bases and J dropped 2 bases, with 7 bases sitting between them. The CDR3 has 13 residues. Germline assignment: CDR1 SGHTA and CDR2 FQGNSA. Measured with immunoSEQ multiplex PCR; TCRdb has only the in-frame clones, and not every one. The profile shows approximately 61,000 clones, 70% to 90% of them singletons. This sequence was found in a man in his sixties or seventies with acute or convalescent COVID-19. The sample was peripheral blood. The rearrangement joins TRBV7-2 to TRBJ2-5; TRBD2 might be the D (6 bases). CDR3: CASSFGGQETQYF. The CDR3 nucleotides read TGTGCCAGCAGCTTCGGGGGTCAAGAGACCCAGTACTTC.